This entry lists 11 T cell receptor beta chains sequenced from one sample in a study of cytomegalovirus exposure and HLA in healthy donors. Both 60 Vbeta primers and 13 Jbeta primers went into the PCR. Assay: immunoSEQ multiplex PCR; the TCRdb copy retains only in-frame clones and omits some. In total, the table holds 150,000 to 200,000 clones. Sample: PBMCs. Every receptor here comes from a woman in her sixties or seventies in good health and CMV-seronegative.

This chain connects TRBV10-1 to TRBJ2-1, with 7 bases lining up with TRBD2. Trimming at V came to 2 bases and at J to 8 bases, leaving 6 bases not matched to a gene. The CDR3 length is 14 residues. Per germline, CDR1 WNHNN and CDR2 SYGVQD (reference sequence). The CDR3 protein is CASSERGRGDEQFF. The CDR3 DNA sequence: TGCGCCAGCAGTGAGAGAGGACGGGGGGATGAGCAGTTCTTC.

Here the CDR3 reads CASSYETGNTGELFF. The CDR3 DNA reads as TGTGCCAGCAGTTACGAGACAGGGAACACCGGGGAGCTGTTTTTT. The V and J genes are TRBV6-5 and TRBJ2-2, with a tentative D call TRBD1 (6 bases). Per the germline V gene, CDR1 is MNHEY and CDR2 is SVGAGI. This CDR3 is built from 15 residues. Trimming pared 2 bases from V and 1 base from J, leaving 8 bases between.

CDR3 protein: CASSLGGTGWYEQYF. The CDR3 coding sequence is TGCGCCAGCAGCTTGGGCGGGACAGGTTGGTACGAGCAGTACTTC. This rearrangement joins TRBV5-1 to TRBJ2-7, with TRBD1 matching 8 bases. V lost 0 bases, J lost 4 bases, and 6 bases stayed unmatched. The CDR3 has 15 residues. The germline CDR1 and CDR2 sequences are SGHRS and YFSETQ.

The V call is TRBV7-9, the J call TRBJ1-1; perhaps TRBD1 as D (5 bases). The CDR3 runs 13 residues. Germline lookup yields CDR1 SEHNR and CDR2 FQNEAQ (reference sequence). Trimming left V 5 bases short and J 4 bases short, with 11 bases between. The CDR3 bases are TGTGCCAGCAGCCCCCCAGGGCTCACTGAAGCTTTCTTT. Translating gives CASSPPGLTEAFF.

This chain connects TRBV29-1 to TRBJ1-1; D remains ambiguous. Germline loops: CDR1 SQVTM, CDR2 ANQGSEA. The ends were cut back, 5 bases at V and 7 bases at J, with 20 bases in the middle. The CDR3 totals 14 residues. The CDR3 nucleotides read TGCAGCGTTAGCCCCCTCAAGGGAGCTAATGAAGCTTTCTTT. This translates into CSVSPLKGANEAFF.

The chain employs TRBV10-1 and TRBJ1-2, with D hard to call. The CDR3 length is 13 residues. Germline assignment: CDR1 WNHNN and CDR2 SYGVQD (reference sequence). V dropped 1 base and J dropped 8 bases, with 11 bases sitting between them. CDR3 amino acids: CASSELLSGGYTF. The CDR3 nucleotides are TGCGCCAGCAGTGAGTTACTCTCGGGAGGCTACACCTTC.

The chain uses TRBV7-2 and TRBJ1-5, with D unresolved. The CDR3 contains 13 residues. The germline V and J ends were trimmed by 1 base and 7 bases, with 8 bases remaining between them. The germline V gene encodes CDR1 SGHTA and CDR2 FQGNSA. The CDR3 DNA reads as TGTGCCAGCAGCTTAGATACGGGGCAGCCCCAGCATTTT. Translating gives CASSLDTGQPQHF. Filled out from reference TRBV7-2 and TRBJ1-5, the complete variable domain reads GAGVSQSPSNKVTEKGKDVELRCDPISGHTALYWYRQSLGQGLEFLIYFQGNSAPDKSGLPSDRFSAERTGGSVSTLTIQRTQQEDSAVYLCASSLDTGQPQHFGDGTRLSIL.

V gene TRBV4-1 combines with J gene TRBJ1-5; D is unresolved. This CDR3 has 16 residues. CDR1 and CDR2 (germline): MGHRA, YSYEKL. Trimming shortened V by 3 bases and J by 1 base, and 13 bases separated the two germline ends. The CDR3 is CASSHTTTGSNQPQHF. CDR3 coding DNA: TGCGCCAGCAGCCATACCACGACGGGAAGCAATCAGCCCCAGCATTTT.

The chain has TRBV7-6 and TRBJ1-5; D call uncertain. The CDR3 covers 14 residues. CDR1 and CDR2 from the germline V gene are SGHVS and FNYEAQ. V lost 2 bases and J 4 bases, leaving 9 bases between the germline ends. In nucleotides, the CDR3 is TGTGCCAGCAGCTTATGGGCAGCTAATCAGCCCCAGCATTTT. Translating gives CASSLWAANQPQHF.

The chain joins TRBV2 to TRBJ1-2, with D perhaps matching TRBD1 (5 bases). Trimming pared 7 bases from V and 8 bases from J, leaving 14 bases between. Germline CDR1 SNHLY, CDR2 FYNNEI. The CDR3 has 12 amino acids. DNA of the CDR3: TGTGCCAGCATGCGGGGGTCTCAAGGCTACACCTTC. Its translation is CASMRGSQGYTF.

V and J are TRBV5-4 and TRBJ2-1; D remains unclear. Germline values: CDR1 SGHNT, CDR2 YYREEE (reference sequence). V lost 4 bases and J lost 5, with 19 bases in between. This CDR3 comprises 16 residues. CDR3 in DNA: TGTGCCAGCAGCACAAAGCCAGGCGTTTACGACAATGAGCAGTTCTTC. This translates into CASSTKPGVYDNEQFF.